Reported below is one T cell receptor beta chain. No cognate antigen has been identified for it. One base away there is no much larger clone; base qualities are not given. The junction shows trimming of 4 bases on V and 5 bases on J, plus 8 bases between the germline ends. The CDR3 goes from the cysteine to the phenylalanine over 13 residues. CDR3 DNA only is kept here, 39 bases in frame from base 1. The germline V gene yields SGHNT for CDR1 and YENEEA for CDR2. This sample is part of a study of shared clonotypes between healthy human individuals (dated by TCRdb to the early 2020s). A note on the overall study: A couple of women and three men aged 18 to 49 years were included in the cohort. Blood TCR repertoires of about five healthy adults were deeply sequenced to estimate repertoire size and the extent of clonotype sharing between individuals. Different laboratories and diverse techniques were used to prepare libraries and sequence TCR repertoires, to increase sequencing depth and limit assay-specific biases. Each donor's leukapheresis produced roughly between roughly 0.85 and 9.5 billion PBMCs.

The donors were healthy, HIV-negative adults who had no recently reported acute infections or vaccinations. Only Caucasian adults living in Nashville, Tennessee, USA were represented among the donors. For unsorted samples, about 90 million PBMCs were counted and genomic DNA was extracted with the QIAamp DNA Blood Mini kit. After blood collection by leukapheresis, PBMCs were isolated using Ficoll-Histopaque density gradient centrifugation and then cryopreserved in the vapor phase of liquid nitrogen. TCR CDR3 regions were amplified from genomic DNA by multiplex PCR using the deep immunoSEQ assay. Genomic DNA extracted from each cell subset was distributed evenly over all wells of several immunoSEQ 96-well plates, and each plate served as one replicate. For unsorted PBMC, 300 ng of genomic DNA, equivalent to around 30,000 T cell genomes, went into each replicate PCR. Ten immunoSEQ deep assay plates were used to sequence unsorted PBMC genomic DNA. Purified libraries were measured with a Qubit 3.0 fluorometer, size-checked on a Bioanalyzer 2100, and measured again with the KAPA Library Quantification kit. A separate single-read 150-cycle Illumina NextSeq 550 flow cell was used to sequence each immunoSEQ 96-well plate. The paper's processing steps were these. The immunoSEQ output contained only junctional sequences without quality scores, so filtering could not match that applied to full-length reads. To assign V/J genes and CDR3, sequences were annotated against IMGT germline references using PyIR, a Python wrapper for IgBLAST v1.9. Reads were filtered out if the reads had weak V/J assignments (E-value above 1e-6), no CDR3, stop codons, out-of-frame junctions, or ambiguous translated residues. V3J clonotypes were defined as sequences sharing the same inferred V gene, J gene, and CDR3 amino acid sequence. The percentage overlap between two repertoires was calculated by dividing the number of shared unique clonotypes by the size of the smaller repertoire. Three approaches were used to assess repertoire richness: RTK rarefaction, the Chao1 estimator, and Recon v2.1 estimates of unobserved clonotypes. TCRdb re-hosts the immuneACCESS table, in-frame sequences only. Its copies lack some clones; in the studies checked, an unresolved V gene accounts for under half of them, and the cause for the rest is not known. V and J calls and clone size come straight from that table; D and trimming were deduced from the DNA. The sample profile shows around 500,000 clones; 76% of them were found once. The ten biggest clones cover 10% to 15% of the sample.

Here is what the overall study found, with its caveats: The small number of donors limited the genetic and exposure-history diversity represented. Sampling was restricted to blood, and TCR repertoires in tissues likely differ from the TCR repertoires found in blood. Based on pairwise subsampling, the degree of clonotype sharing among donors was expected to be affected by sequencing depth.

Sequenced: PBMCs. This clonotype originated in a woman aged 35 to 49 in good health. Some clones in this sample may be carry-over from other donors' samples. The sequence joins TRBV11-3 to TRBJ2-2, and perhaps TRBD2 as D gene, on 5 matching bases. The CDR3 reads as follows: CASSSTGTGELFF. The nucleotide sequence is given as TGTGCCAGCAGCTCGACGGGGACCGGGGAGCTGTTTTTT.